The 7 T cell receptor beta chains below come from one sample, sequenced in a study of cytomegalovirus exposure and HLA in healthy donors. Primers: 60 Vbeta forward and 13 Jbeta reverse. Here immunoSEQ multiplex PCR was the method, and the copy in TCRdb shows in-frame clones only, minus some. The data show about 140,000 clones, with 75% to 85% seen just once and approximately 1.5% held by the top ten. The sequenced sample was PBMCs. These receptors were collected from a woman between 40 and 50 years old in good health and CMV-seronegative.

In this sample, this clone turned up once. V usage is TRBV7-9 and J usage is TRBJ1-4; weak D call: TRBD1 (5 bases). The germline CDR1 and CDR2 sequences are SEHNR and FQNEAQ (reference sequence). This CDR3 is 11 amino acids long. Deletions cut 6 bases from V and 8 bases from J, with 7 bases between. This CDR3 is CASSQGEKLFF. The CDR3, as DNA: TGTGCCAGCAGTCAGGGCGAAAAACTGTTTTTT.

The rearrangement joins TRBV29-1 to TRBJ1-2, with 9 positions matching TRBD1. Trimming at V came to 6 bases and at J to 3 bases, leaving 5 bases not matched to a gene. The CDR3 has 13 amino acids. Germline V gene data show CDR1 as SQVTM and CDR2 as ANQGSEA. The CDR3 reads CSVRTGVDYGYTF. The CDR3 DNA reads as TGCAGCGTCCGGACAGGGGTTGACTATGGCTACACCTTC.

The genes are TRBV27 and TRBJ1-5, with D possibly being TRBD1 (6 bases). CDR1 is MNHEY, CDR2 SMNVEV, per germline (reference sequence). Trimming removed 1 base at V and 0 bases at J, with 13 bases between. The CDR3 has 17 residues. The CDR3 here is CASSLYRQDNSNQPQHF. The CDR3 DNA is TGTGCCAGCAGTTTATATCGACAGGACAATAGCAATCAGCCCCAGCATTTT.

This chain connects TRBV4-2 to TRBJ2-5; 7 nucleotides align to TRBD1. V was clipped by 4 bases and J by 2 bases; unmatched bases: 4. Germline CDR1 and CDR2: LGHNA and YNFKEQ. The CDR3 runs to 14 residues. CDR3: CASSLGTVQETQYF. In nucleotides, the CDR3 is TGTGCCAGCAGCCTGGGGACAGTACAAGAGACCCAGTACTTC.

This sequence joins TRBV29-1 and TRBJ1-4; perhaps TRBD1 as D (5 bases). This CDR3 comprises 14 residues. The V end lost 6 bases, the J end lost 7 bases, and 18 bases lay between the germline ends. CDR1 and CDR2 (germline): SQVTM, ANQGSEA. CDR3 sequence (DNA): TGCAGCGTCCGGGTCAGGGATGTTCGTGAAAAACTGTTTTTT. Amino acids: CSVRVRDVREKLFF.

The CDR3 sequence is CASSYGASYEQYF. The CDR3 nucleotides are TGTGCCAGCAGTTACGGGGCCTCCTACGAGCAGTACTTC. This chain uses TRBV6-5 with TRBJ2-7, with a possible D match to TRBD1 (5 bases). The germline V gene has CDR1 MNHEY and CDR2 SVGAGI. This CDR3 spans 13 amino acids. The V end was cut by 2 bases, the J end by 0 bases, with 5 bases between.

Of note for this clone: The same CDR3 also results from other DNA sequences found in this sample. The chain combines TRBV9 with TRBJ2-3; the D gene is possibly TRBD2 (7 bases). Germline CDR1 reads SGDLS; CDR2 reads YYNGEE. The CDR3 totals 15 residues. Deletions cut 2 bases from V and 3 bases from J, with 13 bases between. CDR3 amino acids: CASSVEGGGTDTQYF. The CDR3 DNA is TGTGCCAGCAGCGTCGAGGGGGGGGGAACAGATACGCAGTATTTT.